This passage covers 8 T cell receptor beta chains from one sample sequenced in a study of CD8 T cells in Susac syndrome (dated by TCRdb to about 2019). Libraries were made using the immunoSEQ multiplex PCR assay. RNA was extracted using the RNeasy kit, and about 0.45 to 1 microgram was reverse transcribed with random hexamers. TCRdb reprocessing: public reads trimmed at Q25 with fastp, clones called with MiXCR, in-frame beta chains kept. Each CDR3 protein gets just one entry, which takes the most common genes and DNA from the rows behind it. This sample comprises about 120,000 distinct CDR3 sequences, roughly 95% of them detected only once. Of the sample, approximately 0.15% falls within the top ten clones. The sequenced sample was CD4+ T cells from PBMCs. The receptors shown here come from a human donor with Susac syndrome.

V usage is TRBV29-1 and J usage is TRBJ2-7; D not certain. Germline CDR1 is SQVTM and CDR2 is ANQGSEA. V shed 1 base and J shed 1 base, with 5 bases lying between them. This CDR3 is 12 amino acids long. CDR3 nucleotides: TGCAGCGTTGAAGGGGCGTCCTACGAGCAGTACTTC. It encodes CSVEGASYEQYF.

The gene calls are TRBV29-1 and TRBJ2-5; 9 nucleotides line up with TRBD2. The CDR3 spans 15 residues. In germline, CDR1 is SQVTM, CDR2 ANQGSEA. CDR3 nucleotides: TGCGCAGCGCCGCGGGCTAGCGGGACTAGGGAGACCCAGTACTTC. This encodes CAAPRASGTRETQYF. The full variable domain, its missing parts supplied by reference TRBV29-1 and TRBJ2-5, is SAVISQKPSRDICQRGTSLTIQCQVDSQVTMMFWYRQQPGQSLTLIATANQGSEATYESGFVIDKFPISRPNLTFSTLTVSNMSPEDSSIYLCAAPRASGTRETQYFGPGTRLLVL.

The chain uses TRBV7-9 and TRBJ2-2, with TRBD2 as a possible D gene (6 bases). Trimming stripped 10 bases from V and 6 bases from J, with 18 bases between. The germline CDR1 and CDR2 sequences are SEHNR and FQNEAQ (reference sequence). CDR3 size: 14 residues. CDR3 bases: TGTGCCACCATCCGGGACTCCATTCCCGGGGAGCTGTTTTTT. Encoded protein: CATIRDSIPGELFF. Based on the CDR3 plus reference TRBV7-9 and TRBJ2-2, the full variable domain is DTGVSQNPRHKITKRGQNVTFRCDPISEHNRLYWYRQTLGQGPEFLTYFQNEAQLEKSRLLSDRFSAERPKGSFSTLEIQRTEQGDSAMYLCATIRDSIPGELFFGEGSRLTVL.

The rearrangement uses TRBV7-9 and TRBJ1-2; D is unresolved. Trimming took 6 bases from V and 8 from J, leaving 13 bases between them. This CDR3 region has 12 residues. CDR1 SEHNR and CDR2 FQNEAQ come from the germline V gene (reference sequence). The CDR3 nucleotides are TGTGCCAGCAGTTCGACGCTGGGAGGCTACACCTTC. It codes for CASSSTLGGYTF.

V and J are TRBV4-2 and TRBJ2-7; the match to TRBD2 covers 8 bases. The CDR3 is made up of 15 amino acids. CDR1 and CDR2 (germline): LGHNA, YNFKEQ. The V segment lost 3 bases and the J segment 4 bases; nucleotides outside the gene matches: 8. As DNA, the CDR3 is TGTGCCAGCAGCCAGGCGCCGGGACTAGAGTACGAGCAGTACTTC. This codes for CASSQAPGLEYEQYF.

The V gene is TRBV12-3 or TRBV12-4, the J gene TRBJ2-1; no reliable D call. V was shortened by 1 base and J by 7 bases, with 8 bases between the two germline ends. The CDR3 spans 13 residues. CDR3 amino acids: CASSLVARNEQFF. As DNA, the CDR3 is TGTGCCAGCAGTTTAGTTGCTAGGAATGAGCAGTTCTTC.

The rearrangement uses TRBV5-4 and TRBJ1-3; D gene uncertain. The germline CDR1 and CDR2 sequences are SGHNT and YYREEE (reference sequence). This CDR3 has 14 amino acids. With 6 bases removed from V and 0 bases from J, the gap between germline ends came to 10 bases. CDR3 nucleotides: TGTGCCAGCAACCACCGGGACTCTGGAAACACCATATATTTT. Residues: CASNHRDSGNTIYF.

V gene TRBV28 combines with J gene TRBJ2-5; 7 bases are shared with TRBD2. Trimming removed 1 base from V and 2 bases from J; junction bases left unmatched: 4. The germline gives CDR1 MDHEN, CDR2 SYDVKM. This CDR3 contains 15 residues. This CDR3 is CASSLSVGGQETQYF. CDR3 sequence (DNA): TGTGCCAGCAGTTTATCGGTGGGAGGGCAAGAGACCCAGTACTTC.